The present entry profiles one T cell receptor beta chain with its context. The data were produced by immunoSEQ multiplex PCR, yet TCRdb's version contains in-frame clones alone and is incomplete. The sample includes approximately 250,000 clones, 84% of them seen just once. The sample comes from a study of blood T cell repertoires in COVID-19. Study details: Both acute and convalescent COVID-19 samples were obtained from the United States, Italy and Spain.

V gave up 5 bases and J gave up 2 bases, with 15 bases separating them. The CDR3 consists of 16 residues. Germline CDR1 reads SGHAT; CDR2 reads FQNNGV. The V call is TRBV11-2, the J call TRBJ2-2; the D gene is possibly TRBD1 (7 bases). The origin of this receptor is a man between 60 and 70 years old with acute or convalescent COVID-19. Specimen: peripheral blood. The CDR3 loop is CASSKGGTANTGELFF. CDR3 bases: TGTGCCAGCAGCAAAGGGGGGACAGCTAACACCGGGGAGCTGTTTTTT.